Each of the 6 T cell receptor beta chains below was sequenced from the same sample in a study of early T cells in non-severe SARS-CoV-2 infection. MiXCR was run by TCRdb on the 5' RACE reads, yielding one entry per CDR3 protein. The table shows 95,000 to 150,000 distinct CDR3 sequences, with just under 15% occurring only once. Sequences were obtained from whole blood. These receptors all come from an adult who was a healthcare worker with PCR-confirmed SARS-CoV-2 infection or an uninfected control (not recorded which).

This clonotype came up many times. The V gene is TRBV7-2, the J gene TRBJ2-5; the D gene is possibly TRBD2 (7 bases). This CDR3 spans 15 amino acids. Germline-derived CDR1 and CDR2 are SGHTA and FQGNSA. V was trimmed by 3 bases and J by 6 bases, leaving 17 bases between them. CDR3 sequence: CASSLDGGPSKTQYF. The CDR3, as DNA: TGTGCCAGCAGCTTGGACGGGGGGCCCTCGAAGACCCAGTACTTC. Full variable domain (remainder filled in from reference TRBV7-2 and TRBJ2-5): GAGVSQSPSNKVTEKGKDVELRCDPISGHTALYWYRQSLGQGLEFLIYFQGNSAPDKSGLPSDRFSAERTGGSVSTLTIQRTQQEDSAVYLCASSLDGGPSKTQYFGPGTRLLVL.

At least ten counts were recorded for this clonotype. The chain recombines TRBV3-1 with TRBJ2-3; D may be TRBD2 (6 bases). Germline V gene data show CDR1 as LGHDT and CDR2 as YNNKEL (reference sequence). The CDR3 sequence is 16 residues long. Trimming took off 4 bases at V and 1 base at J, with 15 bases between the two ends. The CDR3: CASSRPWGGGTDTQYF. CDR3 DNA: TGTGCCAGCAGCCGGCCCTGGGGCGGGGGCACAGATACGCAGTATTTT.

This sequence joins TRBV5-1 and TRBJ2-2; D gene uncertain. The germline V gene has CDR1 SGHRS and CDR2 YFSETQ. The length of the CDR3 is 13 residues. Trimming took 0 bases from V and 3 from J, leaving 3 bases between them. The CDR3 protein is CASSLGHTGELFF. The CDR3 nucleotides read TGCGCCAGCAGCTTGGGCCACACCGGGGAGCTGTTTTTT.

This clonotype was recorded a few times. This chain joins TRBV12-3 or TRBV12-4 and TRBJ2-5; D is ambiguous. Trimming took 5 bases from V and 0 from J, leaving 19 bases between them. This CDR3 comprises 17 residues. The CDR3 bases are TGTGCCAGCAGTCCTTACCCCACATCCACAGACCAAGAGACCCAGTACTTC. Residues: CASSPYPTSTDQETQYF.

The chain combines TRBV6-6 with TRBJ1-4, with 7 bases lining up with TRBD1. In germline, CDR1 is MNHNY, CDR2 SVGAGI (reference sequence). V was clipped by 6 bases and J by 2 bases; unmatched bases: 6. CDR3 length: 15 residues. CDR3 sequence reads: CASSLSQGTNEKLFF. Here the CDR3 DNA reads TGTGCCAGCAGCCTTTCACAGGGGACTAATGAAAAACTGTTTTTT.

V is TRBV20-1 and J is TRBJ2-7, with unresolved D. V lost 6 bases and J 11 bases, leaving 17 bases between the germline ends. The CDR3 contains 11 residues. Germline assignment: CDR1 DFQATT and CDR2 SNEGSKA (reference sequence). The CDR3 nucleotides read TGCAGTGCCATAGACCCACCCAGCGAGTACTTC. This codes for CSAIDPPSEYF.